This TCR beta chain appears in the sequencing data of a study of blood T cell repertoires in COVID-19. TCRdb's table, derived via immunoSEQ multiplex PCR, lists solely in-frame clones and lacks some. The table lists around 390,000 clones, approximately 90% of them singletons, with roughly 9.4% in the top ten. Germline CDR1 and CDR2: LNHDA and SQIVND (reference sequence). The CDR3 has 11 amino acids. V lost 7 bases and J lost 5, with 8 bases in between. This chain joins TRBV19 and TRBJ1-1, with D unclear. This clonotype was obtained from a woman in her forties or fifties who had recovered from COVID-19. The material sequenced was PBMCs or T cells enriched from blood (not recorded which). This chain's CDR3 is CASIHGTEAFF. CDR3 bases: TGTGCCAGTATACACGGGACTGAAGCTTTCTTT.